Listed here are 14 T cell receptor beta chains from one sample, sequenced in a study of control samples from healthy donors and cancer patients. The assay was immunoSEQ multiplex PCR, and TCRdb's table has in-frame clones only and misses some. The sample has 390,000 or so clones, around nine tenths seen once. The sequenced sample was PBMCs. These receptors came from a man in his forties with head and neck cancer.

As DNA, the CDR3 is TGTGCCTGGAGTGTAGACGTCTCCTACGAGCAGTACTTC. It codes for CAWSVDVSYEQYF. This chain joins TRBV30 and TRBJ2-7, with D unresolved. The CDR3 contains 13 residues. Germline CDR1 is GTSNPN and CDR2 is SVGIG (reference sequence). The V and J ends lost 0 bases and 0 bases respectively, with 6 bases between them. Supplemented by reference TRBV30 and TRBJ2-7, the full variable domain reads SQTIHQWPATLVQPVGSPLSLECTVEGTSNPNLYWYRQAAGRGLQLLFYSVGIGQISSEVPQNLSASRPQDRQFILSSKKLLLSDSGFYLCAWSVDVSYEQYFGPGTRLTVT.

This chain connects TRBV7-9 to TRBJ1-2, with D perhaps TRBD1 (5 bases). The CDR3 has 15 amino acids. Germline CDR1 reads SEHNR; CDR2 reads FQNEAQ (reference sequence). The V gene lost 4 bases and the J gene lost 8 bases, with 20 bases spanning the gap. CDR3: CASSSSGGRKDGYTF. In nucleotides, the CDR3 is TGTGCCAGCAGCTCAAGTGGGGGACGGAAGGACGGCTACACCTTC.

The chain is built from TRBV10-3 and TRBJ1-2; 7 bases align to TRBD1. The CDR3 consists of 13 residues. The ends lost 6 bases at V and 6 bases at J; junction bases unmatched: 7. CDR1 and CDR2 from the germline V gene are ENHRY and SYGVKD. The CDR3 spells CAISPDRADGYTF. Written as DNA, the CDR3 is TGTGCCATCAGCCCCGACAGGGCGGATGGCTACACCTTC.

The chain couples TRBV10-3 to TRBJ1-1, with a tentative D call TRBD1 (6 bases). Deletions cut 8 bases from V and 4 bases from J, with 11 bases between. CDR1 and CDR2 from the germline V gene are ENHRY and SYGVKD. The length of the CDR3 is 12 residues. In nucleotides, the CDR3 is TGTGCCATCGGGGGAGGGGGCACTGAAGCTTTCTTT. Its translation: CAIGGGGTEAFF.

V gene TRBV5-1 combines with J gene TRBJ2-2, with D possibly TRBD2 on 6 matching bases. The CDR3 contains 16 residues. V was cut by 4 bases and J by 7 bases, with 20 bases left in between. Germline CDR1 and CDR2: SGHRS and YFSETQ. CDR3 sequence (DNA): TGCGCCAGCAGCCCCGGAGGCAGGAGGGGACGCGGGGAGCTGTTTTTT. This translates into CASSPGGRRGRGELFF. Combining the CDR3 with reference TRBV5-1 and TRBJ2-2 gives the whole variable domain KAGVTQTPRYLIKTRGQQVTLSCSPISGHRSVSWYQQTPGQGLQFLFEYFSETQRNKGNFPGRFSGRQFSNSRSEMNVSTLELGDSALYLCASSPGGRRGRGELFFGEGSRLTVL.

The chain joins TRBV6-6 to TRBJ2-7, with D maybe TRBD1 (5 bases). Trimming stripped 0 bases from V and 5 bases from J, with 17 bases between. This CDR3 spans 16 amino acids. CDR1 MNHNY and CDR2 SVGAGI come from the germline V gene (reference sequence). The DNA for the CDR3 is TGTGCCAGCAGTTACTCTCTTATGGGCAGGGTGGACGAGCAGTACTTC. Its translation is CASSYSLMGRVDEQYF.

The chain combines TRBV15 with TRBJ2-2; either TRBD1 or TRBD2 may fit D (5 bases each). This CDR3 has 13 residues. The V end was cut by 1 base, the J end by 7 bases, with 7 bases between. CDR1 LNHNV and CDR2 YYDKDF come from the germline V gene (reference sequence). This CDR3 reads CATSRGGCGELFF. CDR3 sequence (DNA): TGTGCCACCAGCAGAGGGGGGTGCGGGGAGCTGTTTTTT.

V usage is TRBV27 and J usage is TRBJ2-2, with 7 bases identical to TRBD1. The CDR3 sequence is 15 residues long. J lost 2 bases, V lost 6 bases, and 6 bases had no gene match. Germline assignment: CDR1 MNHEY and CDR2 SMNVEV (reference sequence). The chain's CDR3 is CASRVRDSNTGELFF. The CDR3 region has the DNA TGTGCCAGCAGGGTCCGGGACAGTAACACCGGGGAGCTGTTTTTT.

This sequence joins TRBV5-6 and TRBJ2-6; 7 nucleotides line up with TRBD1. CDR3 length: 15 residues. Trimming took 4 bases from V and 0 from J; bases not matched to a gene: 1. Germline V gene lookup returns CDR1 SGHDT and CDR2 YYEEEE. CDR3 sequence reads: CASSPGGSGANVLTF. CDR3 nucleotide sequence: TGTGCCAGCAGCCCAGGGGGCTCTGGGGCCAACGTCCTGACTTTC. Filled out from reference TRBV5-6 and TRBJ2-6, the complete variable domain reads DAGVTQSPTHLIKTRGQQVTLRCSPKSGHDTVSWYQQALGQGPQFIFQYYEEEERQRGNFPDRFSGHQFPNYSSELNVNALLLGDSALYLCASSPGGSGANVLTFGAGSRLTVL.

The chain links TRBV9 to TRBJ2-5; 7 positions match TRBD2. The germline gives CDR1 SGDLS, CDR2 YYNGEE. The CDR3 contains 17 residues. The junction had 9 bases not matched to a gene; V was cut back by 0 bases and J by 1 base. The CDR3 DNA reads TGTGCCAGCAGCGTAGGGGGGAGGGCATGGGGCCAAGAGACCCAGTACTTC. Translation gives CASSVGGRAWGQETQYF.

This chain connects TRBV6-5 to TRBJ1-2; D call uncertain. V was cut by 2 bases and J by 6 bases, with 13 bases left in between. The CDR3 spans 14 residues. Germline assignment: CDR1 MNHEY and CDR2 SVGAGI. The CDR3 loop is CASSYRVETNGYTF. As DNA, the CDR3 is TGTGCCAGCAGTTACCGGGTTGAAACAAATGGCTACACCTTC.

As concerns this clone: This sample also contains other DNA sequences that code for the same CDR3. This chain uses TRBV11-3 with TRBJ2-1; D unclear. CDR3 length equals 13 residues. CDR1 SGHNT and CDR2 YENEEA come from the germline V gene. V was cut by 1 base and J by 5 bases, with 6 bases left in between. CDR3 in amino acids: CASSLGPDNEQFF. The CDR3 nucleotides are TGTGCCAGCAGCTTAGGCCCGGACAATGAGCAGTTCTTC.

The rearrangement links TRBV28 to TRBJ1-1, with TRBD1 matching over 12 bases. The germline CDR1 and CDR2 sequences are MDHEN and SYDVKM. The junction had 7 bases not matched to a gene; V was cut back by 7 bases and J by 4 bases. This CDR3 contains 15 residues. The CDR3 sequence is CASKGTGGVFTEAFF. The DNA of the CDR3 is TGTGCCAGCAAGGGGACAGGGGGCGTCTTCACTGAAGCTTTCTTT.

This chain connects TRBV4-1 to TRBJ2-7, with unresolved D. Germline-derived CDR1 and CDR2 are MGHRA and YSYEKL. This CDR3 is built from 17 residues. Trimming shortened V by 4 bases and J by 5 bases, and 24 bases separated the two germline ends. In nucleotides, the CDR3 is TGCGCCAGCAGCCCTCCCGGCTTGGGGTGGGGAAAAGACGAGCAGTACTTC. It is translated as CASSPPGLGWGKDEQYF.